This entry lists 9 T cell receptor beta chains sequenced from one sample in a study of CD8+ T cells in alopecia areata. RNA was extracted and reverse transcribed into cDNA as the sequencing template. Method: immunoSEQ multiplex PCR; TCRdb's copy keeps in-frame clones and lacks some. This table holds over 120,000 clones, roughly three fifths found once. The sample consisted of CD4+ T cells sorted from blood, taken at week 0. The receptors originated from a human donor with alopecia areata.

The chain joins TRBV9 to TRBJ2-7; D is possibly TRBD1 (6 bases). Trimming cost V 4 bases and J 2 bases, with 13 bases left between them. The CDR3 covers 14 residues. CDR1 is SGDLS and CDR2 is YYNGEE in the germline V gene. CDR3 coding DNA: TGTGCCAGCAGCCCAGCAGGGACAACCTACGAGCAGTACTTC. This encodes CASSPAGTTYEQYF.

This clone was counted once. Written as DNA, the CDR3 is TGTGCCAGTACTCCCGCCGCCAGGGACTATGGCTACACCTTC. Its translation is CASTPAARDYGYTF. The chain links TRBV19 to TRBJ1-2, with a tentative D call TRBD1 (5 bases). This CDR3 has 14 amino acids. The V end lost 7 bases, the J end lost 3 bases, and 15 bases lay between the germline ends. Germline CDR1 LNHDA, CDR2 SQIVND (reference sequence).

V usage is TRBV11-2 and J usage is TRBJ2-5, with D maybe TRBD1 (5 bases). With 1 base removed from V and 1 base from J, the gap between germline ends came to 10 bases. The CDR3 runs to 15 residues. Germline V CDR1 and CDR2: SGHAT, FQNNGV. The DNA for the CDR3 is TGTGCCAGCAGCTTAGCGAGGACAACCCAAGAGACCCAGTACTTC. This encodes CASSLARTTQETQYF.

This clone was observed once. CDR3 DNA sequence: TGTGCCTGGATGTATCGGGGTAGTGGGGATACGCAGTATTTT. This translates into CAWMYRGSGDTQYF. The V and J genes are TRBV30 and TRBJ2-3; weak D call: TRBD2 (5 bases). The CDR3 has 14 amino acids. Germline CDR1 is GTSNPN and CDR2 is SVGIG (reference sequence). V lost 4 bases to trimming and J lost 6 bases, with 17 bases between them.

The chain joins TRBV7-9 to TRBJ1-1; D is perhaps TRBD1 (5 bases). Germline assignment: CDR1 SEHNR and CDR2 FQNEAQ (reference sequence). The CDR3 covers 13 residues. V dropped 2 bases and J dropped 3 bases, with 7 bases sitting between them. The CDR3 loop is CASSLRRDTEAFF. Written as DNA, the CDR3 is TGTGCCAGCAGCTTACGCAGGGACACTGAAGCTTTCTTT.

Turning to this clone: The same CDR3 is also encoded by other DNA sequences in this sample. The chain employs TRBV29-1 and TRBJ1-1; D is ambiguous. Trimming took off 6 bases at V and 0 bases at J, with 2 bases between the two ends. There are 10 residues in the CDR3. Germline V CDR1 and CDR2: SQVTM, ANQGSEA. CDR3 loop: CSVMNTEAFF. The CDR3 DNA reads as TGCAGCGTCATGAACACTGAAGCTTTCTTT.

The V and J genes are TRBV30 and TRBJ2-2; the match to TRBD1 covers 7 bases. CDR3 length: 14 amino acids. CDR1 GTSNPN and CDR2 SVGIG come from the germline V gene (reference sequence). J was trimmed by 6 bases and V by 5 bases; bases with no gene match: 9. CDR3 DNA sequence: TGTGCCTGGGCGACAGGGAATAGGGCCGGGGAGCTGTTTTTT. It codes for CAWATGNRAGELFF.

V is TRBV6-5 and J is TRBJ1-1, with D unresolved. The CDR3 covers 13 residues. V was shortened by 6 bases and J by 9 bases, with 17 bases between the two germline ends. Germline assignment: CDR1 MNHEY and CDR2 SVGAGI. This CDR3 reads CASSPDTSSKAFF. CDR3 bases: TGTGCCAGCAGCCCCGATACCTCCTCAAAAGCTTTCTTT.

Of note for this clone: Compared with germline, one end of the junction differs, possibly owing to a read error. The genes are TRBV19 and TRBJ1-1; TRBD1 matches 11 bases. The CDR3 totals 13 residues. CDR1 and CDR2 (germline): LNHDA, SQIVND (reference sequence). CDR3 loop: CASIWTGGTEALF. In nucleotides, the CDR3 is TGTGCCAGTATTTGGACAGGGGGCACTGAAGCTCTCTTT.